Below are 10 T cell receptor beta chains sequenced from a single sample in a study of molecular identifiers for immune sequencing clone quantification. TCRdb re-called the PCR reads with MiXCR, one entry per CDR3 protein. This repertoire shows 250,000 to 400,000 distinct CDR3 sequences, about a fifth found once; its top ten account for over 0.7%. The sample taken for sequencing was naive CD8+ T cells from blood, with Jurkat cell RNA spiked in. Subset reported: FACS-sorted CD8+CD4-CCR7+CD45RA+ naive T cells. All receptors derive from a human donor in good health. Some libraries in this study had Jurkat cell RNA spiked in.

A word on this clonotype: This could be a read error, since a much larger clone is one nucleotide away. The CDR3 DNA follows: TGTGCCACCAGCGGGACGAGAGCGGGGACAGATACGCAGTATTTT. Residues: CATSGTRAGTDTQYF. The rearrangement links TRBV15 to TRBJ2-3; TRBD2 agrees at 7 bases. After removal of 5 bases from V and 3 bases from J, the junction contained 8 bases not matched to a gene. Germline loops: CDR1 LNHNV, CDR2 YYDKDF (reference sequence). This CDR3 is built from 15 residues.

This clonotype was seen ten or more times. J is TRBJ1-1 and V is TRBV5-6; 10 nucleotides match TRBD1. The CDR3 consists of 16 residues. V was clipped by 0 bases and J by 1 base; unmatched bases: 3. CDR1 is SGHDT, CDR2 YYEEEE, per germline. CDR3 bases: TGTGCCAGCAGCTTGGTAGGGACAGGGGAGAACACTGAAGCTTTCTTT. The encoded protein is CASSLVGTGENTEAFF. The whole variable domain, filled in from reference TRBV5-6 and TRBJ1-1, reads DAGVTQSPTHLIKTRGQQVTLRCSPKSGHDTVSWYQQALGQGPQFIFQYYEEEERQRGNFPDRFSGHQFPNYSSELNVNALLLGDSALYLCASSLVGTGENTEAFFGQGTRLTVV.

Concerning this clonotype itself: With a much larger clone just one base away, this may be a read error. The rearrangement links TRBV6-2 or TRBV6-3 to TRBJ1-1; D is possibly TRBD1 (6 bases). Germline CDR1 reads MNHEY; CDR2 reads SVGEGT. The CDR3 sequence is 17 residues long. Trimming left V 0 bases short and J 4 bases short, with 18 bases between. The CDR3 DNA follows: TGTGCCAGCAGTTACTCGGTCACCGAGGGGGAGCTCACTGAAGCTTTCTTT. It is translated as CASSYSVTEGELTEAFF.

This chain connects TRBV6-2 or TRBV6-3 to TRBJ1-4; D is ambiguous. This CDR3 region has 19 residues. Germline V gene data show CDR1 as MNHEY and CDR2 as SVGEGT. V gave up 6 bases and J gave up 0 bases, with 23 bases separating them. The CDR3 is CASSPSHRLQLPTNEKLFF. The DNA for the CDR3 is TGTGCCAGCAGCCCATCCCACCGCTTACAGTTACCAACTAATGAAAAACTGTTTTTT.

This clonotype was seen repeatedly, ten times or more. The chain links TRBV3-1 to TRBJ2-2, with 14 bases aligning to TRBD2. The CDR3 is made up of 19 amino acids. Per the germline V gene, CDR1 is LGHDT and CDR2 is YNNKEL (reference sequence). The ends lost 3 bases at V and 2 bases at J; junction bases unmatched: 8. CDR3 DNA sequence: TGTGCCAGCAGCCATCGCTGGGGGACTAGCGGGAGTAACACCGGGGAGCTGTTTTTT. It yields the protein CASSHRWGTSGSNTGELFF.

This clonotype was picked up a small number of times. The J gene is TRBJ1-1, the V gene TRBV10-3; the D is unclear. V was shortened by 0 bases and J by 3 bases, with 5 bases between the two germline ends. The V gene's germline CDR1 is ENHRY and CDR2 SYGVKD. The CDR3 extends over 13 amino acids. Here the CDR3 reads CAISESWDTEAFF. The DNA for the CDR3 is TGTGCCATCAGTGAGTCGTGGGACACTGAAGCTTTCTTT.

This clonotype showed up many times. This chain links TRBV3-1 with TRBJ1-1; D remains unclear. The ends were cut back, 4 bases at V and 6 bases at J, with 18 bases in the middle. The V gene's germline CDR1 is LGHDT and CDR2 YNNKEL (reference sequence). CDR3 length: 15 amino acids. CDR3 amino acids: CASSPPYENVAEAFF. The CDR3 nucleotides are TGTGCCAGCAGCCCGCCTTACGAGAATGTAGCTGAAGCTTTCTTT.

This clonotype was picked up many times. This chain connects TRBV6-5 to TRBJ2-1; no reliable D call. The CDR3 has 17 amino acids. The V and J ends lost 0 bases and 0 bases respectively, with 12 bases between them. Germline values: CDR1 MNHEY, CDR2 SVGAGI. CDR3 sequence reads: CASSYSIVVSSYNEQFF. For the CDR3, the DNA is TGTGCCAGCAGTTACTCGATCGTCGTAAGCTCCTACAATGAGCAGTTCTTC.

This clonotype was counted at least ten times. This sequence joins TRBV7-9 and TRBJ2-7, with D perhaps matching TRBD1 or TRBD2 (5 bases each). The V end was cut by 5 bases, the J end by 5 bases, with 19 bases between. Germline V gene sequence: CDR1 SEHNR, CDR2 FQNEAQ (reference sequence). The CDR3 consists of 15 residues. The DNA for the CDR3 is TGTGCCAGCAGCCTCCTCCGGGACCAAATTGACGAGCAGTACTTC. Residues: CASSLLRDQIDEQYF.

This clonotype was observed many times. The chain combines TRBV6-5 with TRBJ2-2; no clear D. The CDR3 runs 16 residues. Between the trimmed V and J ends, which lost 6 bases and 4 bases, there was a span of 18 bases. Germline lookup yields CDR1 MNHEY and CDR2 SVGAGI. CDR3 bases: TGTGCCAGCAGCCTTAACGCCAAGTATAGCACCGGGGAGCTGTTTTTT. It is translated as CASSLNAKYSTGELFF.